This entry is about one T cell receptor beta chain. Its target is unknown. The CDR3 spans 13 residues. The germline gives CDR1 MDHEN, CDR2 SYDVKM. V lost 2 bases to trimming and J lost 3 bases, with 7 bases between them. Libraries were prepared by immunoSEQ multiplex PCR; TCRdb keeps only in-frame clonotypes and omits some of them. The table records about 45,000 clones, 91% of them present only once. The data derive from a study of graft-versus-host responses after intestinal transplantation. The study, taken as a whole, reports: The authors found GvH clones in recipient marrow, some appearing first in ileum or blood.

The sequenced sample was PBMCs, obtained 524 days after transplant. The source of this sequence is a human patient who received an intestinal transplant, so some T cells may come from the graft donor. This sequence joins TRBV28 and TRBJ1-1; D is unclear. CDR3 DNA sequence: TGTGCCAGCAGTTTAAGGGATTACACTGAAGCTTTCTTT. Its protein is CASSLRDYTEAFF.